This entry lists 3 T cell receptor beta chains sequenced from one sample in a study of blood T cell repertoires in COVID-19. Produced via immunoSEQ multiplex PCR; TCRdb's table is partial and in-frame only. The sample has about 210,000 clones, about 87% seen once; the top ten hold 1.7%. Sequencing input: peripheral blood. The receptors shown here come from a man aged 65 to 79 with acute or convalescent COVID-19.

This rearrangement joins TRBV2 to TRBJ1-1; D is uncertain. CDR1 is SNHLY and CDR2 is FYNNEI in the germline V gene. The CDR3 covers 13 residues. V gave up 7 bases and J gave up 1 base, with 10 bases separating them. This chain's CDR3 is CASKRDENTEAFF. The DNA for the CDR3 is TGTGCCAGCAAACGGGATGAGAACACTGAAGCTTTCTTT. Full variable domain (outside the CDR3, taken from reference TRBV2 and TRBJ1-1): EPEVTQTPSHQVTQMGQEVILRCVPISNHLYFYWYRQILGQKVEFLVSFYNNEISEKSEIFDDQFSVERPDGSNFTLKIRSTKLEDSAMYFCASKRDENTEAFFGQGTRLTVV.

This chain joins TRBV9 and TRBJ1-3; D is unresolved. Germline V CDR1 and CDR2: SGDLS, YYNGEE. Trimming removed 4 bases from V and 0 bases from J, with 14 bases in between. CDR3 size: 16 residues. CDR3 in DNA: TGTGCCAGCAGCTCTCGACTGCAGAGCTCTGGAAACACCATATATTTT. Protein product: CASSSRLQSSGNTIYF.

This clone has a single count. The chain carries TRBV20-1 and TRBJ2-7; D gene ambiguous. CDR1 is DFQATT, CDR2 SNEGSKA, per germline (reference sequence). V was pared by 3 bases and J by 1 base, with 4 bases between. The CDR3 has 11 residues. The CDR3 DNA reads TGCAGTGCTAGTGCGTCCTACGAGCAGTACTTC. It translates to CSASASYEQYF.